This T cell receptor beta chain came from a study of shared clonotypes between healthy human individuals. Generated by immunoSEQ multiplex PCR, the TCRdb table keeps only in-frame clones and is missing some. Found here are approximately 980,000 clones, approximately 80% of them singletons; the top ten hold nearly 1.5%. Germline V gene lookup returns CDR1 SGHDT and CDR2 YYEEEE. The CDR3 runs to 15 residues. V was shortened by 0 bases and J by 4 bases, with 10 bases between the two germline ends. To note about this clone: Its antigen is unidentified.

Study-wide results and limits: Of the naive CD4 clonotypes, approximately 5% were shared across a handful of donors.

Sequencing was done on a sample of memory CD4+ T cells sorted from blood. Subset in this sample: CD45RA-negative fraction. The clonotype originates from a man younger than 35 in good health. The chain recombines TRBV5-6 with TRBJ1-4; D not certain. CDR3 region: CASSLADTSNEKLFF. In DNA form, the CDR3 reads TGTGCCAGCAGCTTGGCAGATACAAGTAATGAAAAACTGTTTTTT.